The T cell receptor beta chain described here comes from a study of T cell repertoires in cytomegalovirus infection. General study results and limits: Summed frequency of public TCR beta families distinguished CMV carriers with the relevant HLA.

TCRdb fed the reads into MiXCR, producing one record per CDR3 protein. Of around 290,000 distinct CDR3 sequences listed, under 30% are singletons. The CDR3 covers 15 residues. Germline CDR1 SGHRS, CDR2 YFSETQ. The germline V and J ends were trimmed by 0 bases and 0 bases, with 7 bases remaining between them. Comment on this clonotype: As yet, its antigen is unknown.

The source material was PBMCs. This TCR was recovered from a human donor in good health (CMV status not recorded). Some clones in this sample may be carry-over from other donors' samples. The chain links TRBV5-1 to TRBJ1-3; D is unclear. This CDR3 reads CASSLEALSGNTIYF. In nucleotides, the CDR3 is TGCGCCAGCAGCTTGGAGGCTCTCTCTGGAAACACCATATATTTT.